The source of this TCR beta chain is a study of T cells after yellow fever vaccination. Study-wide results and caveats: Most primary-vaccination clones reappeared after the booster (approximately 95% CD4, approximately 88% CD8). Abundant clonotypes from the bulk population could have been carried over as contaminants into FACS-sorted repertoires.

TCRdb redid the calling of the 5' RACE reads with MiXCR, one entry per CDR3 protein. The sample consists of under 300,000 distinct CDR3 sequences, 6.5% to 8.5% of them appearing once. The CDR3 consists of 16 residues. Germline lookup yields CDR1 MNHNS and CDR2 SASEGT. V lost 6 bases and J lost 2; bases outside the gene matches: 9. To note about this clonotype: The antigen is undetermined.

This specimen consisted of CD4+ T cells sorted from PBMCs, obtained 15 days after the yellow fever booster vaccination. This receptor was obtained from a man aged 25 to 45 who received the YFV17D yellow fever vaccine. The chain combines TRBV6-1 with TRBJ2-7; TRBD2 matches 11 bases. DNA for the CDR3: TGTGCCAGCAGAATCCTCGGGACTAGCGGACCCTACGAGCAGTACTTC. Translated, it gives CASRILGTSGPYEQYF.